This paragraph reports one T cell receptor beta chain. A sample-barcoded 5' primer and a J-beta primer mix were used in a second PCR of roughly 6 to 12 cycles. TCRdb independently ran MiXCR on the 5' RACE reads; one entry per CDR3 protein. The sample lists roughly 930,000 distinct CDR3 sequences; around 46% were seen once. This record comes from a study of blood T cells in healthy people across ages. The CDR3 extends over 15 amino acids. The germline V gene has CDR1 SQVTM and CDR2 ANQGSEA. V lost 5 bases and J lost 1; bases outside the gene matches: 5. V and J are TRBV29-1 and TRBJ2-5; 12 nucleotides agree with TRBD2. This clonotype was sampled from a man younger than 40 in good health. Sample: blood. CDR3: CSVTRTSGVQETQYF. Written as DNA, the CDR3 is TGCAGCGTTACCCGGACTAGCGGGGTCCAAGAGACCCAGTACTTC.